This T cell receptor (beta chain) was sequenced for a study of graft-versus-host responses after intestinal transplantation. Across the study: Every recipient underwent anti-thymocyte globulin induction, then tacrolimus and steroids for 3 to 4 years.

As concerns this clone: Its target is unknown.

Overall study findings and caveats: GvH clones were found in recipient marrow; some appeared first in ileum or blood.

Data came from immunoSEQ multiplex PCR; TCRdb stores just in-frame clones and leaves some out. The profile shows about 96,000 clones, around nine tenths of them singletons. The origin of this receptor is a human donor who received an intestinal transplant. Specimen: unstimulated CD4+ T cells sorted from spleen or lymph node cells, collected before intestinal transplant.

In nucleotides, the CDR3 is TGTGCCAGCAGCCAAGAAATCGACAGTCACTACGAGCAGTACTTC. Translation gives CASSQEIDSHYEQYF. The gene calls are TRBV4-2 and TRBJ2-7; D possibly corresponds to TRBD1 (5 bases). Germline assignment: CDR1 LGHNA and CDR2 YNFKEQ. V was pared by 0 bases and J by 3 bases, with 12 bases between. This CDR3 is built from 15 residues.